A selection of T cell receptor beta chains follows, all from one sample in a study of T cell repertoires in cytomegalovirus infection. TCRdb itself ran the reads through MiXCR, one entry per CDR3 protein. The sample lists some 900,000 distinct CDR3 sequences; over 25% were seen once. These receptors' antigens are unknown. The sample in question was cultured CD8+ T cells from PBMCs, obtained from culture after CMV antigen stimulation. The source is a human donor in good health (CMV status not recorded). Some clones in this sample may be carry-over from other donors' samples. CDR3s include the opening cysteine and the closing phenylalanine or tryptophan. A D gene is named only where the DNA matches it firmly. Size values are once, few and many counts, or a class for expanded clones, and some rows have none.

clone_size	v_call	j_call	d_call	cdr3_aa	cdr3_nt
once	TRBV27	TRBJ1-4	TRBD1	CASRDRGWNEKLFF	TGTGCCAGCCGCGACAGGGGTTGGAATGAAAAACTGTTTTTT
few	TRBV12-5	TRBJ2-1	-	CASGLVGAGTYNEQFF	TGTGCTAGTGGTTTGGTAGGGGCAGGGACTTACAATGAGCAGTTCTTC
few	TRBV29-1	TRBJ2-2	TRBD1	CSVEDPKRQGWATGELFF	TGCAGCGTTGAAGACCCTAAGAGACAGGGTTGGGCCACCGGGGAGCTGTTTTTT
-	TRBV24-1	TRBJ1-5	-	CATSVGGGQPQHF	TGTGCCACCAGTGTGGGGGGCGGTCAGCCCCAGCATTTT
few	TRBV28	TRBJ2-1	TRBD1	CASSPITGAYNEQFF	TGTGCCAGCAGCCCAATAACAGGGGCATACAATGAGCAGTTCTTC
-	TRBV2	TRBJ2-1	TRBD1	CASSQKGQVFGEQFF	TGTGCCAGCAGCCAAAAAGGACAGGTTTTCGGTGAGCAGTTCTTC
few	TRBV7-6	TRBJ1-5	-	CASSQYDSNQPQHF	TGTGCCAGCAGCCAGTATGATAGCAATCAGCCCCAGCATTTT
-	TRBV5-1	TRBJ2-5	-	CASSVEQGLADQETQYF	TGCGCCAGCAGCGTAGAACAGGGTCTAGCGGACCAAGAGACCCAGTACTTC
-	TRBV6-5	TRBJ1-5	TRBD1	CASSPTGALNQPQHF	TGTGCCAGCAGCCCTACAGGGGCCCTCAATCAGCCCCAGCATTTT
-	TRBV9	TRBJ1-1	-	CASSPYGGGYTEAFF	TGTGCCAGCAGCCCCTATGGGGGTGGGTACACTGAAGCTTTCTTT
-	TRBV24-1	TRBJ2-3	TRBD1	CATSEARGRSDTQYF	TGTGCCACCAGTGAAGCCAGGGGGCGCTCAGATACGCAGTATTTT
-	TRBV6-6	TRBJ1-1	-	CASSYSNEHYYEAFF	TGTGCCAGCAGTTACTCGAATGAACATTACTATGAAGCTTTCTTT
-	TRBV19	TRBJ1-5	-	CASRSGLNQPQHF	TGTGCCAGTAGATCGGGGCTCAATCAGCCCCAGCATTTT
-	TRBV27	TRBJ2-6	-	CASSLITTGSGANVLTF	TGTGCCAGCAGTTTGATCACCACAGGCTCTGGGGCCAACGTCCTGACTTTC
-	TRBV6-1	TRBJ2-7	-	CAIRGGGPYEQYF	TGTGCCATCCGAGGCGGGGGCCCGTACGAGCAGTACTTC
many	TRBV6-1	TRBJ1-1	TRBD1	CASSPGQGSKAFF	TGTGCCAGCAGTCCGGGACAGGGGTCTAAAGCTTTCTTT
-	TRBV6-2/TRBV6-3	TRBJ1-1	-	CASSPDRYTEAFF	TGTGCCAGCAGTCCAGACAGATACACTGAAGCTTTCTTT
-	TRBV27	TRBJ2-7	TRBD2	CASSSAGGGIGSEQYF	TGTGCCAGCAGTTCCGCGGGGGGCGGGATTGGAAGCGAGCAGTACTTC
few	TRBV7-6	TRBJ1-1	-	CASSLEGAWKRTEAFF	TGTGCCAGCAGCTTAGAAGGGGCGTGGAAACGGACTGAAGCTTTCTTT
-	TRBV19	TRBJ1-2	-	CASSIDTGYGYGYTF	TGTGCCAGTAGTATAGATACCGGCTACGGCTATGGCTACACCTTC
once	TRBV7-9	TRBJ1-2	TRBD1	CVSSAGQASLIYGYTF	TGTGTCAGCAGCGCGGGACAGGCGAGTTTAATCTATGGCTACACCTTC
few	TRBV7-9	TRBJ1-1	TRBD1	CASSLALTGPFEAFF	TGTGCCAGCAGCTTAGCCCTGACAGGGCCCTTTGAAGCTTTCTTT
-	TRBV27	TRBJ2-1	-	CASSSGSSGEQFF	TGTGCCAGCAGTTCGGGGAGTAGCGGTGAGCAGTTCTTC
-	TRBV10-3	TRBJ1-2	-	CAISESPGNGYTF	TGTGCCATCAGTGAGTCCCCAGGGAATGGCTACACCTTC
few	TRBV23-1	TRBJ2-5	-	CASSQTTRGWGRQETQYF	TGCGCCAGCAGTCAAACGACAAGGGGTTGGGGTCGACAAGAGACCCAGTACTTC
-	TRBV13	TRBJ2-2	TRBD2	CASNRGREGTGELFF	TGTGCCAGCAACCGAGGCAGGGAGGGGACCGGGGAGCTGTTTTTT
few	TRBV28	TRBJ2-3	-	CAIRATDTQYF	TGTGCCATCAGGGCCACAGATACGCAGTATTTT
-	TRBV27	TRBJ2-5	TRBD2	CASSFGAGVQETQYF	TGTGCCAGCAGTTTTGGAGCGGGGGTTCAAGAGACCCAGTACTTC
-	TRBV3-1	TRBJ1-5	-	CASSQGNNNQPQHF	TGTGCCAGCAGCCAAGGAAACAACAATCAGCCCCAGCATTTT
many	TRBV6-1	TRBJ1-1	-	CASSEAQARAFF	TGTGCCAGCAGTGAAGCCCAAGCAAGGGCTTTCTTT
-	TRBV5-1	TRBJ2-7	-	CASNPGGPSYEQYF	TGCGCCAGCAACCCAGGAGGTCCCTCCTACGAGCAGTACTTC
-	TRBV23-1	TRBJ2-2	-	CASSPAETVNTGELFF	TGCGCCAGCTCTCCGGCGGAGACAGTGAACACCGGGGAGCTGTTTTTT
-	TRBV9	TRBJ2-5	TRBD1	CASSVGGGIIQETQYF	TGTGCCAGCAGCGTAGGAGGGGGCATCATCCAAGAGACCCAGTACTTC
few	TRBV4-1	TRBJ2-1	-	CASTSGDSRNEQFF	TGCGCCAGCACCTCTGGGGACTCACGCAATGAGCAGTTCTTC
few	TRBV14	TRBJ1-2	-	CASSQVQGFGYTF	TGTGCCAGCAGCCAAGTACAGGGTTTTGGCTACACCTTC
-	TRBV9	TRBJ1-2	-	CASSVGGSGVTF	TGTGCCAGCAGCGTAGGCGGTTCAGGCGTCACCTTC
-	TRBV9	TRBJ1-5	-	CASSVESNQPQHF	TGTGCCAGCAGCGTAGAGTCTAATCAGCCCCAGCATTTT
many	TRBV7-6	TRBJ1-5	TRBD1	CASGTGEVQPQHF	TGTGCCAGCGGAACAGGGGAGGTTCAGCCCCAGCATTTT
-	TRBV7-9	TRBJ2-7	-	CVSSLAEQYF	TGTGTCAGCAGCTTAGCCGAGCAGTACTTC
many	TRBV7-2	TRBJ1-1	TRBD1	CASTFPDRATEAFF	TGTGCCAGCACTTTCCCGGACAGGGCCACTGAAGCTTTCTTT
few	TRBV9	TRBJ1-1	-	CASSVSSSFNTEAFF	TGTGCCAGCAGCGTTTCGAGCAGCTTCAACACTGAAGCTTTCTTT
-	TRBV19	TRBJ1-4	TRBD1	CASRNRGHEKLFF	TGTGCCAGTAGAAACAGGGGGCATGAAAAACTGTTTTTT
few	TRBV15	TRBJ2-5	TRBD2	CATRDQSGGVQETQYF	TGTGCCACCAGGGACCAGAGCGGGGGGGTCCAAGAGACCCAGTACTTC
few	TRBV4-2	TRBJ2-7	-	CASSRKQTDTSYEQYF	TGTGCCAGCAGCCGAAAACAAACCGACACCTCCTACGAGCAGTACTTC
many	TRBV24-1	TRBJ2-3	-	CATSDSPSRSTDTQYF	TGTGCCACCAGTGATTCCCCTAGCCGCTCCACAGATACGCAGTATTTT
few	TRBV20-1	TRBJ2-1	-	CSARDTQSPEYNEQFF	TGCAGTGCTAGAGATACCCAGTCCCCTGAATACAATGAGCAGTTCTTC
-	TRBV7-9	TRBJ2-1	TRBD1	CASSGNTGGYYNEQFF	TGTGCCAGCAGCGGTAATACAGGGGGCTACTACAATGAGCAGTTCTTC
few	TRBV6-1	TRBJ2-2	-	CASSHREVGELFF	TGTGCCAGCAGCCATCGCGAGGTCGGGGAGCTGTTTTTT
once	TRBV27	TRBJ1-6	-	CASRPGIYSPLHF	TGTGCCAGCAGGCCAGGGATTTATTCACCCCTCCACTTT
few	TRBV28	TRBJ2-1	-	CASTLYDTPIGEQFF	TGTGCCAGCACTCTTTACGACACACCTATCGGTGAGCAGTTCTTC
-	TRBV11-3	TRBJ2-1	TRBD2	CASSLGASGIGDEQFF	TGTGCCAGCAGCTTAGGGGCTAGCGGTATTGGAGATGAGCAGTTCTTC
few	TRBV7-6	TRBJ1-4	-	CASSLSGESEKLFF	TGTGCCAGCAGCTTATCAGGGGAGAGTGAAAAACTGTTTTTT
-	TRBV2	TRBJ1-2	-	CASVGLTVDGSYGYTF	TGTGCCAGCGTAGGTCTGACCGTAGACGGCTCCTATGGCTACACCTTC
-	TRBV24-1	TRBJ1-1	-	CSTSELEGTEAFF	TGTTCCACCAGTGAACTAGAAGGCACTGAAGCTTTCTTT
many	TRBV7-8	TRBJ2-3	TRBD2	CASSLMVSGGPTSTDTQYF	TGTGCCAGCAGCTTAATGGTTAGCGGGGGCCCAACTAGCACAGATACGCAGTATTTT
-	TRBV6-1	TRBJ2-1	TRBD2	CASSDLAGGNEQFF	TGTGCCAGCAGTGACCTAGCGGGGGGGAATGAGCAGTTCTTC
-	TRBV7-9	TRBJ2-2	-	CASSLYGSEIGGELFF	TGTGCCAGCAGCTTATATGGTAGTGAAATCGGCGGGGAGCTGTTTTTT
-	TRBV5-6	TRBJ2-1	TRBD2	CASSLLAGGRGEQFF	TGTGCCAGCAGCTTACTAGCGGGGGGCCGGGGTGAGCAGTTCTTC